These 17 T cell receptor beta chains were all obtained from the same sample, sequenced in a study of human T cells and chemical hapten exposure. Time point noted: patch test 1, 2 weeks after DPC sensitization. Noted treatment: therapeutic diphenylcyclopropenone sensitization with weekly scalp DPC. TCRdb re-called the RACE reads with MiXCR, one entry per CDR3 protein. In the table there are around 380,000 distinct CDR3 sequences, roughly 4.8% of which are singletons. Sequences were derived from whole blood, sampled in connection with sensitization to the hapten diphenylcyclopropenone (DPC). The receptors shown here come from a woman in her forties or fifties with alopecia areata. Some clones in this sample may be carry-over from other donors' samples.

This clonotype was picked up a small number of times. This chain joins TRBV27 and TRBJ2-1; 8 bases agree with TRBD2. This CDR3 contains 15 residues. Looked up from germline, CDR1 is MNHEY and CDR2 is SMNVEV (reference sequence). V was pared by 7 bases and J by 0 bases, with 5 bases of the junction left unmatched. The CDR3 loop is CASTFLAGSYNEQFF. Written as DNA, the CDR3 is TGTGCCAGCACCTTTCTAGCGGGCTCCTACAATGAGCAGTTCTTC.

This clonotype was counted only a few times. The genes are TRBV12-3 or TRBV12-4 and TRBJ2-1; possible D gene TRBD2, 6 bases. This CDR3 has 15 residues. The V end was cut by 2 bases, the J end by 7 bases, with 15 bases between. In DNA form, the CDR3 reads TGTGCCAGCAGTTTAAGCGGGCAGGTGAGGAATGAGCAGTTCTTC. Translated, it gives CASSLSGQVRNEQFF.

The rearrangement uses TRBV20-1 and TRBJ2-7; 11 bases agree with TRBD2. Germline values: CDR1 DFQATT, CDR2 SNEGSKA (reference sequence). Trimming removed 4 bases from V and 6 bases from J; junction bases left unmatched: 5. The CDR3 is made up of 13 amino acids. The CDR3 loop is CSAITSGSFEQYF. The CDR3, as DNA: TGCAGTGCTATAACTAGCGGGAGTTTCGAGCAGTACTTC.

This clonotype was seen only a few times. The CDR3 here is CASSVGQGLYNEQFF. The CDR3 DNA reads TGTGCCAGCAGCGTAGGGCAGGGGCTTTACAATGAGCAGTTCTTC. The V call is TRBV9, the J call TRBJ2-1, with a tentative D call TRBD1 (6 bases). Deletions cut 0 bases from V and 4 bases from J, with 11 bases between. The CDR3 runs 15 residues. Germline V lookup: CDR1 SGDLS, CDR2 YYNGEE.

The sample holds many counts of this clonotype. One end of the junction does not line up with germline, which may come from a read error. The chain carries TRBV7-2 and TRBJ1-5; TRBD1 might be the D (6 bases). Germline CDR1 is SGHTA and CDR2 is FQGNSA. The CDR3 covers 15 residues. CDR3 DNA: TGTGCCAGCAGCTTAGTAATCGGGGGCAACCAGCCCCAGCATTTT. Encoded protein: CASSLVIGGNQPQHF.

This clonotype was found a few times. The chain recombines TRBV6-6 with TRBJ1-1; D ambiguous. The CDR3 has 11 residues. Trimming cost V 4 bases and J 7 bases, with 7 bases left between them. Germline-derived CDR1 and CDR2 are MNHNY and SVGAGI (reference sequence). In DNA, the CDR3 is TGTGCCAGCAGTTTCGACGGTGAAGCTTTCTTT. The encoded protein is CASSFDGEAFF.

The V and J genes are TRBV6-5 and TRBJ1-4; D is unclear. V lost 2 bases and J 7 bases, leaving 5 bases between the germline ends. CDR3 length equals 12 residues. CDR1 and CDR2 from the germline V gene are MNHEY and SVGAGI. For the CDR3, the DNA is TGTGCCAGCAGTTACGGAGGTGAAAAACTGTTTTTT. Translating gives CASSYGGEKLFF.

In this sample, this clonotype turned up many times. The gene calls are TRBV6-2 or TRBV6-3 and TRBJ1-1, with D unclear. Deletions cut 7 bases from V and 1 base from J, with 10 bases between. Germline V gene lookup returns CDR1 MNHEY and CDR2 SVGEGT. This CDR3 has 13 residues. The CDR3 sequence: CASTVGANTEAFF. Here the CDR3 DNA reads TGTGCCAGCACCGTTGGAGCGAACACTGAAGCTTTCTTT.

A few counts support this clonotype. The genes are TRBV2 and TRBJ1-1; 7 bases map to TRBD1. Germline trimming cut 4 bases from V and 0 bases from J; bases unmatched to any gene: 8. The CDR3 contains 16 residues. Germline V gene lookup returns CDR1 SNHLY and CDR2 FYNNEI. Written as DNA, the CDR3 is TGTGCCAGCAGTGGTCTAGGGGGCCCTCTGAACACTGAAGCTTTCTTT. It translates to CASSGLGGPLNTEAFF. Drawing the rest from reference TRBV2 and TRBJ1-1, the complete variable domain is EPEVTQTPSHQVTQMGQEVILRCVPISNHLYFYWYRQILGQKVEFLVSFYNNEISEKSEIFDDQFSVERPDGSNFTLKIRSTKLEDSAMYFCASSGLGGPLNTEAFFGQGTRLTVV.

This clonotype was detected a few times. The V gene is TRBV29-1, the J gene TRBJ1-1, with D possibly TRBD1 on 6 matching bases. Germline loops: CDR1 SQVTM, CDR2 ANQGSEA. The CDR3 contains 13 residues. CDR3 region: CRAEGGLGTEAFF. The CDR3 DNA follows: TGCAGAGCTGAGGGGGGGCTTGGCACTGAAGCTTTCTTT.

This clonotype was picked up many times. The gene calls are TRBV7-9 and TRBJ2-2; possibly TRBD1 for D (6 bases). The CDR3 runs 14 residues. Germline V gene sequence: CDR1 SEHNR, CDR2 FQNEAQ (reference sequence). Trimming removed 6 bases at V and 6 bases at J, with 14 bases between. CDR3 sequence reads: CASSPRDISGELFF. As DNA, the CDR3 is TGTGCCAGCAGTCCCCGGGACATATCCGGGGAGCTGTTTTTT.

For the CDR3, the DNA is TGCAGCGTTGAAGCGGGGAATGGGGAGCTGTTTTTT. Protein sequence: CSVEAGNGELFF. The V gene is TRBV29-1, the J gene TRBJ2-2, with D possibly TRBD2 on 5 matching bases. The germline V and J ends were trimmed by 1 base and 8 bases, with 8 bases remaining between them. The germline V gene encodes CDR1 SQVTM and CDR2 ANQGSEA. CDR3 size: 12 residues.

The chain joins TRBV7-2 to TRBJ1-1; D uncertain. Between the trimmed V and J ends, which lost 5 bases and 1 base, there was a span of 8 bases. Germline lookup yields CDR1 SGHTA and CDR2 FQGNSA. CDR3 length: 13 amino acids. The CDR3 loop reads CASSPLKNTEAFF. The CDR3 bases are TGTGCCAGCAGCCCTTTGAAGAACACTGAAGCTTTCTTT.

This clonotype was detected a few times. A clone one base away is much larger, so this may be a read error. The V gene is TRBV29-1, the J gene TRBJ2-1, with TRBD1 as a possible D gene (6 bases). Trimming left V 6 bases short and J 9 bases short, with 21 bases between. In germline, CDR1 is SQVTM, CDR2 ANQGSEA. This CDR3 has 14 residues. CDR3 protein: CSVPTVGARSEQFF. In DNA, the CDR3 is TGCAGCGTCCCCACGGTGGGGGCCAGAAGTGAGCAGTTCTTC.

This clonotype was seen many times. The J gene is TRBJ1-1, the V gene TRBV12-5; TRBD1 agrees at 7 bases. Germline CDR1 is LGHNT and CDR2 is FRNRAP. V shed 7 bases and J 4 bases; nucleotides not matched to a gene: 18. This CDR3 has 17 residues. In DNA form, the CDR3 reads TGTGCTAGTGCCGGACGACAGGGAGGTTCGACCCTCACTGAAGCTTTCTTT. It codes for CASAGRQGGSTLTEAFF.

This clonotype was found many times. The rearrangement links TRBV20-1 to TRBJ1-6; D is undetermined. Trimming shortened V by 5 bases and J by 8 bases, and 13 bases separated the two germline ends. CDR1 DFQATT and CDR2 SNEGSKA come from the germline V gene (reference sequence). The CDR3 covers 13 residues. CDR3 sequence reads: CSAPANRDSPLHF. The CDR3 region has the DNA TGCAGTGCTCCAGCAAATAGAGATTCACCCCTCCACTTT.

This clonotype was counted ten times or more. The chain links TRBV7-9 to TRBJ1-1; TRBD1 agrees at 7 bases. The junction had 8 bases not matched to a gene; V was cut back by 3 bases and J by 4 bases. The CDR3 spans 15 residues. Germline V gene data show CDR1 as SEHNR and CDR2 as FQNEAQ (reference sequence). The CDR3 loop is CASSLTGQAITEAFF. CDR3 DNA: TGTGCCAGCAGCTTGACCGGACAGGCGATCACTGAAGCTTTCTTT.